These 26 T cell receptor beta chains were all obtained from the same sample, sequenced in a study of T-cell reconstitution after alpha-beta-depleted transplantation in children. Construction of the TCRbeta library involved unique molecular identifiers. TCRdb fed the PCR reads into MiXCR, producing one record per CDR3 protein. Of around 600,000 distinct CDR3 sequences in the sample, over 9.5% are singletons; the top ten hold around 4%. Sequenced material: PBMCs from the stem cell graft donor, taken from the stem cell graft. The receptor set was obtained from a human donor who donated a stem cell graft to a child with acute myeloid leukemia.

This clonotype was recorded many times. The V call is TRBV28, the J call TRBJ2-1, with D possibly matching TRBD2 (6 bases). Germline CDR1 and CDR2: MDHEN and SYDVKM. V dropped 6 bases and J dropped 7 bases, with 13 bases sitting between them. The CDR3 is 13 residues long. The CDR3 bases are TGTGCCAGCAGAGTGACTAGTACGAATGAGCAGTTCTTC. Protein: CASRVTSTNEQFF.

A word on this clonotype: Because the CDR3 is missing its conserved closing phenylalanine or tryptophan, this is likely a read error. Because the CDR3's place on the DNA is in doubt, the DNA is left out and the CDR3 is given as listed by TCRdb. This sequence joins TRBV4-3 and TRBJ2-7; the DNA was not compared with TRBD1, the D call given in the table. Looked up from germline, CDR1 is LGHNA and CDR2 is YSLEER. The CDR3 has 14 amino acids, counting both end residues. The CDR3: CASSQEGGRPGSSL.

The CDR3 spells CASSRTGDTADTQYF. The CDR3 bases are TGTGCCAGCTCACGTACAGGGGACACCGCAGATACGCAGTATTTT. The chain combines TRBV18 with TRBJ2-3, with 7 positions matching TRBD1. CDR3 size: 15 residues. Trimming cost V 4 bases and J 4 bases; bases outside gene matches: 8. Germline V gene data show CDR1 as KGHSH and CDR2 as LQKENI.

The chain combines TRBV3-1 with TRBJ2-1; D gene uncertain. The germline V and J ends were trimmed by 4 bases and 1 base, with 8 bases remaining between them. The germline CDR1 and CDR2 sequences are LGHDT and YNNKEL (reference sequence). CDR3 length equals 14 residues. The CDR3 here is CASSPRNSYNEQFF. The CDR3 DNA reads as TGTGCCAGCAGCCCCAGGAATTCCTACAATGAGCAGTTCTTC.

This clonotype has just a few counts. The chain carries TRBV4-1 and TRBJ2-5; TRBD2 aligns across 10 bases. The V gene's germline CDR1 is MGHRA and CDR2 YSYEKL. J gave up 1 base and V 2 bases, and 4 bases lay outside the gene matches. This CDR3 has 16 amino acids. This CDR3 reads CASSQRLAGAQETQYF. In nucleotides, the CDR3 is TGCGCCAGCAGCCAAAGACTAGCGGGTGCCCAAGAGACCCAGTACTTC.

As regards this clonotype: A much larger clonotype is one base distant, so this may be a read error. V is TRBV4-2 and J is TRBJ2-5; D is uncertain. Germline CDR1 LGHNA, CDR2 YNFKEQ. CDR3 size: 12 residues. CDR3 sequence: CASSQDEETHYF. The DNA for the CDR3 is TGTGCCAGCAGCCAAGATGAGGAGACCCACTACTTC.

The sample holds a few counts of this clonotype. The V call is TRBV7-9, the J call TRBJ1-2, with D maybe TRBD1 (5 bases). The germline V gene has CDR1 SEHNR and CDR2 FQNEAQ (reference sequence). This CDR3 is 14 amino acids long. V lost 1 base and J 3 bases, leaving 9 bases between the germline ends. CDR3 sequence reads: CASSLVGGDYGYTF. DNA of the CDR3: TGTGCCAGCAGCTTAGTCGGGGGAGACTATGGCTACACCTTC.

This chain uses TRBV6-5 with TRBJ1-5; tentative D call: TRBD1 (6 bases). This CDR3 contains 14 residues. Trimming stripped 4 bases from V and 3 bases from J, with 10 bases between. The germline CDR1 and CDR2 sequences are MNHEY and SVGAGI. The CDR3 coding sequence is TGTGCCAGCAGTTTCACAGGGACCAATCAGCCCCAGCATTTT. As protein: CASSFTGTNQPQHF.

This clonotype was picked up many times. V gene TRBV20-1 combines with J gene TRBJ2-3, with unresolved D. V was cut by 0 bases and J by 5 bases, with 6 bases left in between. Germline V gene data show CDR1 as DFQATT and CDR2 as SNEGSKA (reference sequence). The CDR3 sequence is 12 residues long. CDR3 region: CSARDWEDTQYF. CDR3 bases: TGCAGTGCTAGAGATTGGGAAGATACGCAGTATTTT.

This clonotype was observed a handful of times. This sequence joins TRBV4-3 and TRBJ2-5; tentative D call: TRBD2 (7 bases). With 0 bases removed from V and 4 bases from J, the gap between germline ends came to 12 bases. Germline V lookup: CDR1 LGHNA, CDR2 YSLEER. The CDR3 sequence is 15 residues long. The CDR3 spells CASSQDRRGRETQYF. CDR3 coding DNA: TGCGCCAGCAGCCAAGATCGGCGGGGGCGAGAGACCCAGTACTTC.

This clonotype was picked up a small number of times. The chain links TRBV20-1 to TRBJ2-7; maybe TRBD2 (6 bases). Germline CDR1 DFQATT, CDR2 SNEGSKA (reference sequence). V lost 0 bases to trimming and J lost 2 bases, with 11 bases between them. This CDR3 is built from 14 residues. This CDR3 is CSARDLGGAYEQYF. CDR3 in DNA: TGCAGTGCTAGAGATCTCGGGGGAGCCTACGAGCAGTACTTC.

There are many counts of this clonotype. The gene calls are TRBV12-3 or TRBV12-4 and TRBJ2-4, with TRBD1 identical over 7 bases. CDR3 length equals 14 residues. The J segment lost 4 bases and the V segment lost 7 bases, leaving 7 bases of the junction unmatched. CDR3 protein: CASKPGTEKNIQYF. CDR3 sequence (DNA): TGTGCCAGCAAACCCGGGACAGAAAAAAACATTCAGTACTTC.

This clonotype showed up many times. The V gene is TRBV18, the J gene TRBJ2-7; D is unresolved. This CDR3 comprises 14 residues. V lost 9 bases and J 0 bases, leaving 15 bases between the germline ends. Germline CDR1 reads KGHSH; CDR2 reads LQKENI. The CDR3 reads CASSPGTVSYEQYF. The CDR3 DNA reads TGTGCCAGTAGCCCTGGCACAGTCTCCTACGAGCAGTACTTC. The whole variable domain, filled in from reference TRBV18 and TRBJ2-7, reads NAGVMQNPRHLVRRRGQEARLRCSPMKGHSHVYWYRQLPEEGLKFMVYLQKENIIDESGMPKERFSAEFPKEGPSILRIQQVVRGDSAAYFCASSPGTVSYEQYFGPGTRLTVT.

The chain employs TRBV12-3 or TRBV12-4 and TRBJ2-1; TRBD1 aligns across 7 bases. V lost 5 bases, J lost 0 bases, and 10 bases stayed unmatched. The CDR3 has 17 residues. The CDR3, as DNA: TGTGCCAGCAGTCCACCGACAGGGAATAGCTCCTACAATGAGCAGTTCTTC. This codes for CASSPPTGNSSYNEQFF.

This clonotype was detected only a few times. The chain links TRBV10-3 to TRBJ2-5, with 10 nucleotides matching TRBD1. The germline V gene encodes CDR1 ENHRY and CDR2 SYGVKD. Germline trimming cut 3 bases from V and 5 bases from J; bases unmatched to any gene: 9. There are 16 residues in the CDR3. The CDR3 DNA is TGTGCCATCAGTGACCCCGGACAGGGGGAAGTTGAGACCCAGTACTTC. Amino acid sequence: CAISDPGQGEVETQYF.

This rearrangement joins TRBV12-3 or TRBV12-4 to TRBJ2-2; D unclear. The CDR3 sequence is 14 residues long. The V end was cut by 7 bases, the J end by 2 bases, with 11 bases between. The CDR3 sequence: CASTIVPNTGELFF. The CDR3 coding sequence is TGTGCCAGCACCATCGTACCCAACACCGGGGAGCTGTTTTTT.

This clonotype was recorded at least ten times. The J gene is TRBJ1-2, the V gene TRBV12-3 or TRBV12-4; 12 bases align to TRBD1. The CDR3 is 15 amino acids. V shed 6 bases and J 7 bases; nucleotides not matched to a gene: 9. Here the CDR3 reads CASSPFRDRGLGYTF. The CDR3 DNA is TGTGCCAGCAGCCCCTTCCGGGACAGGGGGCTTGGCTACACCTTC.

Points on this clonotype: A single base separates this from a much larger clone, so it may be a read error. The J gene is TRBJ2-3, the V gene TRBV20-1, with TRBD2 identical over 11 bases. In germline, CDR1 is DFQATT, CDR2 SNEGSKA (reference sequence). This CDR3 contains 14 residues. The CDR3 reads CCDGTSGHTDTQYF. The CDR3 DNA reads TGCTGTGATGGGACTAGCGGTCACACAGATACGCAGTATTTT.

This clonotype showed up just a few times. The rearrangement links TRBV9 to TRBJ2-3; no firm D call. CDR1 is SGDLS, CDR2 YYNGEE, per germline. The CDR3 consists of 16 residues. Trimming removed 0 bases from V and 0 bases from J, with 11 bases in between. The CDR3 here is CASSVAPGSSTDTQYF. The CDR3 DNA reads TGTGCCAGCAGCGTAGCTCCAGGATCTAGCACAGATACGCAGTATTTT. Supplemented by reference TRBV9 and TRBJ2-3, the full variable domain reads DSGVTQTPKHLITATGQRVTLRCSPRSGDLSVYWYQQSLDQGLQFLIQYYNGEERAKGNILERFSAQQFPDLHSELNLSSLELGDSALYFCASSVAPGSSTDTQYFGPGTRLTVL.

The rearrangement uses TRBV19 and TRBJ1-2; D uncertain. V was cut by 0 bases and J by 2 bases, with 4 bases left in between. This CDR3 contains 13 residues. CDR1 LNHDA and CDR2 SQIVND come from the germline V gene (reference sequence). This CDR3 reads CASSIEGNYGYTF. CDR3 nucleotide sequence: TGTGCCAGTAGTATAGAGGGCAACTATGGCTACACCTTC. The full variable domain, rest sourced from reference TRBV19 and TRBJ1-2, is DGGITQSPKYLFRKEGQNVTLSCEQNLNHDAMYWYRQDPGQGLRLIYYSQIVNDFQKGDIAEGYSVSREKKESFPLTVTSAQKNPTAFYLCASSIEGNYGYTFGSGTRLTVV.

This clonotype occurred a few times. The chain uses TRBV9 and TRBJ2-1, with D perhaps matching TRBD1 (6 bases). Germline values: CDR1 SGDLS, CDR2 YYNGEE. This CDR3 contains 12 residues. Deletions cut 3 bases from V and 7 bases from J, with 8 bases between. CDR3 nucleotides: TGTGCCAGCAGCGGGACAGCGAATGAGCAGTTCTTC. It specifies CASSGTANEQFF.

This clonotype was counted many times. This chain links TRBV6-1 with TRBJ2-3, with 7 bases identical to TRBD1. The CDR3 covers 14 residues. Germline trimming cut 6 bases from V and 2 bases from J; bases unmatched to any gene: 5. From germline, CDR1 is MNHNS and CDR2 SASEGT. CDR3 protein: CASRDRETTDTQYF. The CDR3, as DNA: TGTGCCAGCAGAGACAGGGAAACCACAGATACGCAGTATTTT.

The chain employs TRBV6-2 or TRBV6-3 and TRBJ2-7; D is perhaps TRBD2 (5 bases). Per germline, CDR1 MNHEY and CDR2 SVGEGT. V was clipped by 2 bases and J by 1 base, with 9 bases between them. CDR3 length equals 14 residues. In DNA form, the CDR3 reads TGTGCCAGCAGTTACAGAGAGGGTTCCTACGAGCAGTACTTC. This sequence encodes CASSYREGSYEQYF.

As to this clonotype: A junction end diverges from the germline sequence, so it may reflect a read error. The chain is built from TRBV20-1 and TRBJ2-1; tentatively, D is TRBD1 (5 bases). This CDR3 is 15 amino acids long. Germline V CDR1 and CDR2: DFQATT, SNEGSKA (reference sequence). The DNA of the CDR3 is TGCTGTGCTAGAGATTTTGGGGCGGTTTACAATGAGCAGTTCTTC. Residues: CCARDFGAVYNEQFF.

Many counts were recorded for this clonotype. This chain connects TRBV5-1 to TRBJ1-1; maybe TRBD1 (5 bases). Trimming removed 4 bases at V and 1 base at J, with 14 bases between. Germline CDR1 and CDR2: SGHRS and YFSETQ. There are 15 residues in the CDR3. CDR3 nucleotides: TGCGCCAGCAGCCCCGGGGGGGTGGGGAACACTGAAGCTTTCTTT. This sequence encodes CASSPGGVGNTEAFF.

This clonotype was found a few times. V gene TRBV29-1 combines with J gene TRBJ2-1; D is uncertain. Germline V gives CDR1 SQVTM, CDR2 ANQGSEA. V was clipped by 2 bases and J by 4 bases, with 15 bases between them. CDR3 size: 15 residues. DNA for the CDR3: TGCAGCGTTGAATTCGTGGGCGTAGAGTACAATGAGCAGTTCTTC. Amino acids: CSVEFVGVEYNEQFF.